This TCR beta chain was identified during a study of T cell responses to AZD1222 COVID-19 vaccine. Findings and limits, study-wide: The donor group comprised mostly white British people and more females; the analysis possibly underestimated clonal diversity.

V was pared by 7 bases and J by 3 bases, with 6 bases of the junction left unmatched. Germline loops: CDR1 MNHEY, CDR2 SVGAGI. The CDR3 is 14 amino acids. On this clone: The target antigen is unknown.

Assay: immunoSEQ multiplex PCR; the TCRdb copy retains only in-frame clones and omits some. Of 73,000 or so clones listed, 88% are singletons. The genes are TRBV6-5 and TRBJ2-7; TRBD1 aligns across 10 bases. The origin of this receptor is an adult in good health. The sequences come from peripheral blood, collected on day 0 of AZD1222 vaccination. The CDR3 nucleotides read TGTGCCAGCACCCCGGGACAGGGGTTCTACGAGCAGTACTTC. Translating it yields CASTPGQGFYEQYF.